This T cell receptor beta chain was obtained from a study of T cell repertoires in cytomegalovirus infection. Across the study: Recently identified HLA-C-restricted CMV epitopes were used, and well-studied HLA-B-restricted CMV epitopes were used as well. Both CMV infection and a matching HLA type were indicated by public TCR beta signatures.

The germline V and J ends were trimmed by 3 bases and 1 base, with 11 bases remaining between them. The CDR3 consists of 15 residues. Germline V CDR1 and CDR2: SGHNT, YYREEE (reference sequence). TCRdb re-called the reads with MiXCR, one entry per CDR3 protein. The sample includes hundreds of thousands of distinct CDR3 sequences, 32% seen only once; the top ten take approximately 13%. On this clonotype: Its antigen is as yet unknown.

The J gene is TRBJ1-5, the V gene TRBV5-4; D uncertain. The sequenced sample was cultured CD8+ T cells from PBMCs, obtained from culture after CMV antigen stimulation. The sequence was obtained from a human donor in good health (CMV status not recorded). Some clones in this sample may be carry-over from other donors' samples. The CDR3 reads CASSSDPGSNQPQHF. In nucleotides, the CDR3 is TGTGCCAGCAGCTCCGACCCCGGGAGCAATCAGCCCCAGCATTTT.